The clone carrying this TCR beta chain came up once. These data are taken from a study of CD8+ T cells in alopecia areata. Isolated RNA was reverse transcribed into cDNA used as the sequencing template. Assay: immunoSEQ multiplex PCR; the TCRdb copy retains only in-frame clones and omits some. The sample includes tens of thousands of clones, approximately 61% of them seen just once. There are 13 residues in the CDR3. With 6 bases clipped from V and 5 bases from J, the junction kept 4 bases outside the gene matches. Germline V gene lookup returns CDR1 MNHNY and CDR2 SVGAGI (reference sequence). This TCR derives from a human donor with alopecia areata. The sequences come from CD8+ T cells sorted from blood, collected at week 0. The chain has TRBV6-6 and TRBJ1-2; 9 bases agree with TRBD1. The CDR3 DNA reads as TGTGCCAGCAGGTCCGGGACAGGGTATGGCTACACCTTC. Protein sequence: CASRSGTGYGYTF.